This T cell receptor beta chain was retrieved from a study of technical replicates of blood from a few donors. CDR1 and CDR2 (germline): LNHDA, SQIVND (reference sequence). The length of the CDR3 is 13 residues. The V gene lost 1 base and the J gene lost 7 bases, with 11 bases spanning the gap. TCRdb keeps only in-frame clones here, not all; method: immunoSEQ multiplex PCR. Here the sample spans under 100,000 clones, about 96% being singletons. Sequences were obtained from T cells isolated from PBMCs. The sequence was obtained from a human donor in good health. This chain uses TRBV19 with TRBJ2-7; weak D call: TRBD1 (7 bases). This CDR3 is CASSIGRGDEQYF. In DNA, the CDR3 is TGTGCCAGTAGTATAGGCAGGGGGGATGAGCAGTACTTC.